The T cell receptor (beta chain) described here comes from a study of vaccination and CD4 T cells after COVID-19. The overall study: Overlapping spike pools from SARS-CoV-2 and HCoV-NL63, HCoV-OC43 and HCoV-229E served as culture stimuli.

Cultured CD4+ T-cell DNA underwent Oncomine TCR Beta short-read sequencing. TCRdb re-derived calls from the PCR reads in MiXCR, one entry per CDR3 protein. In the table there are nearly 20,000 distinct CDR3 sequences, approximately 44% of which are singletons. Study-level findings and limits: Post-vaccination reactive clonotypes (median roughly 35) did not differ significantly from post-infection (approximately 22).

Germline V gene data show CDR1 as MNHEY and CDR2 as SVGAGI. CDR3 size: 15 residues. Trimming shortened V by 0 bases and J by 3 bases, and 12 bases separated the two germline ends. Turning to this clonotype: What it binds is not known.

Regarding treatment: approximately 10-day PBMC culture with coronavirus spike peptide pools or control peptides (ViraFEST assay). Expansion of antigen-specific T cells with peptide pools by ViraFEST preceded sequencing of TCRs. This receptor was taken from a human donor who had recovered from COVID-19. Sequences were derived from CD4+ T cells from blood, cultured in vitro, sampled after SARS-CoV-2 vaccination. J is TRBJ2-7 and V is TRBV6-5; D perhaps matches TRBD1 (5 bases). Written as DNA, the CDR3 is TGTGCCAGCAGTTACTCGCAGGGAACACTCTACGAGCAGTACTTC. Residues: CASSYSQGTLYEQYF.